Below, 28 T cell receptor beta chains from the same sample are listed, as sequenced in a study of cytomegalovirus exposure and HLA in healthy donors. In the PCR, 60 Vbeta and 13 Jbeta primers were used. The assay was immunoSEQ multiplex PCR, and TCRdb's table has in-frame clones only and misses some. The table has approximately 110,000 clones, roughly three quarters seen once. The sequencing input was PBMCs. These receptors all stem from a male donor in good health and CMV-seronegative.

This clone was seen a handful of times. The chain carries TRBV4-2 and TRBJ2-3, with D perhaps matching TRBD1 (5 bases). The CDR3 length is 15 residues. V was pared by 0 bases and J by 0 bases, with 7 bases between. CDR1 is LGHNA and CDR2 is YNFKEQ in the germline V gene. In nucleotides, the CDR3 is TGTGCCAGCAGCCAAGATAGGGGTAGCACAGATACGCAGTATTTT. Amino acids: CASSQDRGSTDTQYF.

The chain combines TRBV15 with TRBJ1-1; perhaps TRBD1 as D (5 bases). In germline, CDR1 is LNHNV, CDR2 YYDKDF (reference sequence). The CDR3 has 15 amino acids. Trimming removed 5 bases from V and 0 bases from J, with 13 bases in between. In DNA, the CDR3 is TGTGCCACCAGCCTTGAACGGGGGGTGAACACTGAAGCTTTCTTT. Translation gives CATSLERGVNTEAFF.

The chain recombines TRBV28 with TRBJ1-1, with a possible D match to TRBD1 (6 bases). Trimming stripped 4 bases from V and 6 bases from J, with 9 bases between. Per the germline V gene, CDR1 is MDHEN and CDR2 is SYDVKM. CDR3 length: 12 residues. In DNA form, the CDR3 reads TGTGCCAGCAGTTCGACAGGCCCTGAAGCTTTCTTT. It is translated as CASSSTGPEAFF. The whole variable domain, filled in from reference TRBV28 and TRBJ1-1, reads DVKVTQSSRYLVKRTGEKVFLECVQDMDHENMFWYRQDPGLGLRLIYFSYDVKMKEKGDIPEGYSVSREKKERFSLILESASTNQTSMYLCASSSTGPEAFFGQGTRLTVV.

This clone was found once. The DNA for the CDR3 is TGTGCCAGCAGCGTCCGGGACAGGGGGCTGGGAACGAATGAAAAACTGTTTTTT. Translated, it gives CASSVRDRGLGTNEKLFF. The chain recombines TRBV9 with TRBJ1-4; 12 positions match TRBD1. The CDR3 runs to 18 residues. Germline CDR1 SGDLS, CDR2 YYNGEE. V trimming: 2 bases; J trimming: 5 bases; junction bases outside the gene matches: 10. The full variable domain, completed using reference TRBV9 and TRBJ1-4, is DSGVTQTPKHLITATGQRVTLRCSPRSGDLSVYWYQQSLDQGLQFLIQYYNGEERAKGNILERFSAQQFPDLHSELNLSSLELGDSALYFCASSVRDRGLGTNEKLFFGSGTQLSVL.

This clone showed up just once. The gene calls are TRBV27 and TRBJ2-7; 7 nucleotides agree with TRBD1. The J segment lost 1 base and the V segment lost 0 bases, leaving 9 bases of the junction unmatched. Looked up from germline, CDR1 is MNHEY and CDR2 is SMNVEV (reference sequence). The CDR3 is made up of 17 amino acids. CDR3 in DNA: TGTGCCAGCAGTTTATCTCCTGGGACAGCCACTTCCTACGAGCAGTACTTC. It yields the protein CASSLSPGTATSYEQYF.

As DNA, the CDR3 is TGTGCCAGCAGCAGAGGGACAGTCATCACAGATACGCAGTATTTT. This gives the protein CASSRGTVITDTQYF. The gene calls are TRBV7-9 and TRBJ2-3; 7 nucleotides agree with TRBD1. The germline V gene encodes CDR1 SEHNR and CDR2 FQNEAQ (reference sequence). CDR3 length equals 15 residues. V gave up 5 bases and J gave up 2 bases; unmatched junction bases: 7.

This chain connects TRBV5-6 to TRBJ2-1; the match to TRBD2 covers 7 bases. The CDR3 runs to 14 residues. Per the germline V gene, CDR1 is SGHDT and CDR2 is YYEEEE. V shed 0 bases, J shed 8 bases, and the junction held 5 bases outside the gene matches. The CDR3 loop reads CASSLDGRRHEQFF. As DNA, the CDR3 is TGTGCCAGCAGCTTGGACGGGAGGAGGCATGAGCAGTTCTTC.

The chain employs TRBV5-1 and TRBJ1-1; 8 bases fit TRBD1. Trimming took 4 bases from V and 1 from J; bases not matched to a gene: 3. This CDR3 comprises 14 residues. Looked up from germline, CDR1 is SGHRS and CDR2 is YFSETQ. The CDR3 coding sequence is TGCGCCAGCAGCGACGGGACAGGGAACACTGAAGCTTTCTTT. Translated, it gives CASSDGTGNTEAFF.

J is TRBJ2-5 and V is TRBV7-8; D uncertain. From germline, CDR1 is SGHVS and CDR2 FQNEAQ. This CDR3 comprises 14 residues. Trimming cost V 7 bases and J 2 bases, with 14 bases left between them. CDR3 bases: TGTGCCAGCAACTCCTACAGAGCTCAAGAGACCCAGTACTTC. Its protein is CASNSYRAQETQYF.

The V call is TRBV7-9, the J call TRBJ1-1, with 7 nucleotides matching TRBD1. The J segment lost 4 bases and the V segment lost 5 bases, leaving 4 bases of the junction unmatched. There are 13 residues in the CDR3. The germline CDR1 and CDR2 sequences are SEHNR and FQNEAQ (reference sequence). The DNA of the CDR3 is TGTGCCAGCAGCGCCGGACAGGCCACTGAAGCTTTCTTT. This codes for CASSAGQATEAFF.

The chain uses TRBV19 and TRBJ1-5, with D possibly matching TRBD1 (5 bases). V lost 4 bases and J 0 bases, leaving 10 bases between the germline ends. The germline V gene encodes CDR1 LNHDA and CDR2 SQIVND (reference sequence). The CDR3 is made up of 15 amino acids. CDR3 region: CASSTWGDSNQPQHF. The CDR3 nucleotides are TGTGCCAGTAGTACATGGGGGGATAGCAATCAGCCCCAGCATTTT.

The chain combines TRBV5-1 with TRBJ2-7; 10 bases are shared with TRBD2. In germline, CDR1 is SGHRS, CDR2 YFSETQ. V lost 1 base to trimming and J lost 6 bases; unmatched junction nucleotides: 7. The CDR3 runs to 15 residues. The CDR3 protein is CASSLLKREGREQYF. CDR3 nucleotides: TGCGCCAGCAGCTTGCTTAAGCGGGAGGGACGCGAGCAGTACTTC.

The chain couples TRBV5-1 to TRBJ2-7, with 9 bases that match TRBD1. The V and J ends lost 0 bases and 2 bases, in that order; junction bases with no gene match: 3. CDR1 SGHRS and CDR2 YFSETQ come from the germline V gene. The CDR3 has 15 residues. CDR3 bases: TGCGCCAGCAGCTTGGCCGGGGACAGGGCCTACGAGCAGTACTTC. It is translated as CASSLAGDRAYEQYF.

Remarks on this clone: Its ends do not fully match the called genes, so a read error is possible. This chain joins TRBV7-9 and TRBJ1-4; D is unresolved. Germline V lookup: CDR1 SEHNR, CDR2 FQNEAQ (reference sequence). This CDR3 comprises 12 residues. CDR3 coding DNA: TGTTCCAGCAGCTTATTGAGGGAAAAACTGTTTTTT. This sequence encodes CSSSLLREKLFF.

This clone was detected a few times. The chain has TRBV15 and TRBJ2-5, with 7 bases matching TRBD1. Germline-derived CDR1 and CDR2 are LNHNV and YYDKDF (reference sequence). The length of the CDR3 is 15 residues. With 1 base clipped from V and 7 bases from J, the junction kept 9 bases outside the gene matches. The CDR3 region is CATSRGVERGRTQYF. CDR3 coding DNA: TGTGCCACCAGCAGAGGGGTTGAAAGGGGGCGGACCCAGTACTTC.

This chain connects TRBV6-1 to TRBJ1-1, with 9 nucleotides matching TRBD1. Germline V lookup: CDR1 MNHNS, CDR2 SASEGT. The CDR3 sequence is 15 residues long. V lost 6 bases, J lost 5 bases, and 10 bases stayed unmatched. Here the CDR3 reads CASRMRQGGVTEAFF. The CDR3, as DNA: TGTGCCAGCAGGATGAGACAGGGGGGGGTTACTGAAGCTTTCTTT.

The chain couples TRBV19 to TRBJ2-1; possible D gene TRBD2, 5 bases. Deletions cut 5 bases from V and 3 bases from J, with 11 bases between. This CDR3 has 14 amino acids. The germline CDR1 and CDR2 sequences are LNHDA and SQIVND (reference sequence). The CDR3 loop is CASSPRAFYNEQFF. The CDR3, as DNA: TGTGCCAGTAGTCCGCGGGCCTTCTACAATGAGCAGTTCTTC.

The gene calls are TRBV5-4 and TRBJ2-5, with 7 nucleotides matching TRBD2. The ends lost 2 bases at V and 2 bases at J; junction bases unmatched: 6. This CDR3 region has 15 residues. Germline loops: CDR1 SGHNT, CDR2 YYREEE (reference sequence). In nucleotides, the CDR3 is TGTGCCAGCAGCTTCCAAACTAGCGATCAAGAGACCCAGTACTTC. It codes for CASSFQTSDQETQYF.

This clone turned up a few times. The chain has TRBV28 and TRBJ2-3; TRBD2 agrees at 16 bases. The germline gives CDR1 MDHEN, CDR2 SYDVKM. The CDR3 totals 19 residues. With 6 bases clipped from V and 3 bases from J, the junction kept 12 bases outside the gene matches. CDR3 sequence (DNA): TGTGCCAGCAGCCGACCGGGACTAGCGGGAGGGCCGCAAACAGATACGCAGTATTTT. Protein sequence: CASSRPGLAGGPQTDTQYF.

The rearrangement joins TRBV12-5 to TRBJ1-2, with 7 nucleotides matching TRBD1. The V segment lost 8 bases and the J segment 5 bases; nucleotides outside the gene matches: 8. Germline-derived CDR1 and CDR2 are LGHNT and FRNRAP. This CDR3 has 13 residues. CDR3 in amino acids: CASSRQGYYGYTF. DNA for the CDR3: TGTGCTAGTTCCCGACAGGGTTATTATGGCTACACCTTC.

The V and J genes are TRBV9 and TRBJ2-2; 8 bases map to TRBD2. The CDR3 runs to 16 residues. Germline CDR1 reads SGDLS; CDR2 reads YYNGEE. With V trimmed by 3 bases and J by 3 bases, 7 bases remained unmatched. The CDR3 region has the DNA TGTGCCAGCAGCGGGGGGACTAGTGCTTACACCGGGGAGCTGTTTTTT. It yields the protein CASSGGTSAYTGELFF.

The chain carries TRBV11-3 and TRBJ2-1, with 8 nucleotides matching TRBD2. The germline CDR1 and CDR2 sequences are SGHNT and YENEEA. This CDR3 has 15 amino acids. Germline trimming cut 6 bases from V and 4 bases from J; bases unmatched to any gene: 8. The CDR3 sequence: CASRSEREPYNEQFF. In nucleotides, the CDR3 is TGTGCCAGCAGGTCGGAGCGGGAGCCGTACAATGAGCAGTTCTTC.

The gene calls are TRBV18 and TRBJ2-1; 8 nucleotides line up with TRBD1. This CDR3 region has 14 residues. CDR1 and CDR2 (germline): KGHSH, LQKENI. V lost 4 bases to trimming and J lost 9 bases; unmatched junction nucleotides: 8. The CDR3 is CASSLGQVLGEQFF. The CDR3 DNA sequence: TGTGCCAGCTCACTGGGACAGGTACTAGGTGAGCAGTTCTTC.

The CDR3 DNA reads as TGTGCCAGCGGTAGGGGGGAGACCCAGTACTTC. It specifies CASGRGETQYF. The J gene is TRBJ2-5, the V gene TRBV19; D may be TRBD1 (6 bases). V was trimmed by 9 bases and J by 5 bases, leaving 10 bases between them. This CDR3 has 11 residues. The germline CDR1 and CDR2 sequences are LNHDA and SQIVND (reference sequence). Full variable domain (outside the CDR3, taken from reference TRBV19 and TRBJ2-5): DGGITQSPKYLFRKEGQNVTLSCEQNLNHDAMYWYRQDPGQGLRLIYYSQIVNDFQKGDIAEGYSVSREKKESFPLTVTSAQKNPTAFYLCASGRGETQYFGPGTRLLVL.

V usage is TRBV27 and J usage is TRBJ1-2, with 7 bases matching TRBD1. The CDR3 totals 14 residues. Germline V lookup: CDR1 MNHEY, CDR2 SMNVEV (reference sequence). Trimming at V came to 5 bases and at J to 4 bases, leaving 7 bases not matched to a gene. CDR3 protein: CASSPLPGGYGYTF. CDR3 sequence (DNA): TGTGCCAGCAGTCCCCTGCCAGGGGGCTATGGCTACACCTTC.

The rearrangement links TRBV11-3 to TRBJ2-7; 8 nucleotides match TRBD2. This CDR3 is 15 amino acids long. The germline V gene has CDR1 SGHNT and CDR2 YENEEA. V dropped 3 bases and J dropped 6; count of bases not matched to a gene: 10. This CDR3 reads CASSFTSGAPLEQYF. Here the CDR3 DNA reads TGTGCCAGCAGCTTCACTAGCGGAGCCCCCCTCGAGCAGTACTTC. The variable domain in full, completed from reference TRBV11-3 and TRBJ2-7, reads EAGVVQSPRYKIIEKKQPVAFWCNPISGHNTLYWYLQNLGQGPELLIRYENEEAVDDSQLPKDRFSAERLKGVDSTLKIQPAELGDSAVYLCASSFTSGAPLEQYFGPGTRLTVT.

V and J are TRBV7-8 and TRBJ2-1; 8 bases match TRBD2. Germline lookup yields CDR1 SGHVS and CDR2 FQNEAQ. The length of the CDR3 is 15 residues. With 5 bases clipped from V and 4 bases from J, the junction kept 7 bases outside the gene matches. The CDR3 nucleotides are TGTGCCAGCAGCGATCTAGCGGGCCTTTACAATGAGCAGTTCTTC. Encoded protein: CASSDLAGLYNEQFF.

The chain employs TRBV5-1 and TRBJ2-5, with a possible D match to TRBD2 (5 bases). The CDR3 spans 15 residues. V gave up 2 bases and J gave up 13 bases, with 24 bases separating them. Germline loops: CDR1 SGHRS, CDR2 YFSETQ. Here the CDR3 DNA reads TGCGCCAGCAGCTTCAATATCGGAGAGGCGAGGGTAGCGTACTTC. Translated: CASSFNIGEARVAYF. Full variable domain (rest looked up from reference TRBV5-1 and TRBJ2-5): KAGVTQTPRYLIKTRGQQVTLSCSPISGHRSVSWYQQTPGQGLQFLFEYFSETQRNKGNFPGRFSGRQFSNSRSEMNVSTLELGDSALYLCASSFNIGEARVAYFGPGTRLLVL.